This T cell receptor (beta chain) was retrieved from a study of Graves' ophthalmopathy and Graves' hyperthyroidism (dated by TCRdb to the late 2010s). Regarding the study in general: Stable hyperthyroidism was defined as no progression to ophthalmopathy within 18 months of follow-up. The study used signatures of the TCR beta repertoire to tell Graves' ophthalmopathy apart from Graves' hyperthyroidism and to predict which patients would progress to ophthalmopathy. In total, some 130 blood samples were TCR-sequenced: under 45 ophthalmopathy, roughly 77 hyperthyroidism and around 17 hyperthyroidism-to-ophthalmopathy patients. A discovery set of more than 90 patients (43 ophthalmopathy, under 65 stable hyperthyroidism) was enrolled to explore V-J signatures distinguishing ophthalmopathy from hyperthyroidism. The independent validation cohort included around 19 hyperthyroidism patients plus 17 patients who later progressed from hyperthyroidism to ophthalmopathy. In a handful of hyperthyroidism patients, the T-cell repertoire of thyroid tissue was compared with the T-cell repertoire of blood. Once sampling was done, hyperthyroidism patients were given methimazole at a starting dose of 30 mg daily, while ophthalmopathy patients were given high-dose intravenous methylprednisolone.

Patients with hyperthyroidism were aged 18 to 65 years, had been newly diagnosed, and had a disease duration of less than 2 months. Patients were excluded if they had other autoimmune diseases, uncontrolled infections, pregnancy or lactation. Diagnosis relied on clinical symptoms, serum thyroxine, TRAb, thyroid ultrasound and orbital computed tomography. Total RNA was extracted using Trizol reagent, and RNA quality was checked on an Agilent 2100 Bioanalyzer. For repertoire sequencing, the TCR beta CDR3 regions were amplified from RNA transcripts. The first round of RT-PCR was done with HTBI primers and the Qiagen OneStep RT-PCR kit, and was followed by a second round of multiplex PCR, then size selection and purification. The libraries underwent paired-end sequencing with 100 bp reads on an Illumina HiSeq2000. The study's processing was this. SOAPnuke was used to process the reads, throwing out any read that had adapters, had uncalled bases, had a mean Phred below 15, or lacked an exact constant-primer or identifier match. COPE v1.2.5 was used to merge the high-quality paired reads. Unique nucleotide sequences were defined as clonotypes and aligned to IMGT TRB V, D and J references using MiTCR v1.1. Analysis was restricted to V-J combinations with a frequency above 0.0001, which covered 98% to 99.2% of repertoires. A TCR clonal expansion and chaos score per V-J combination was defined as the ratio of F50 clonal expansion to chaos observed in the TCRdist matrix. Features were reduced by Welch's t-statistics and random forest to roughly 14 V-J combinations, which fed a naive Bayes classifier. The similarity between thyroid and blood repertoires was quantified using the Morisita-Horn index. TCRdb itself trimmed the public reads at Q25 with fastp, ran MiXCR and retained productive beta chains. Each entry merges the rows of one CDR3 protein and shows their most common DNA and genes. For this entry, the V and J calls and clone size follow TCRdb and not the study's own pipeline. For this sample there are around 1.1 million distinct CDR3 sequences; about 40% appear just once. The ten largest clones capture approximately 10% of the sample.

General study outcomes and caveats: No statistical method was used to predetermine the sample size, and group allocation was not hidden from the investigators. Most expanded thyroid clonotypes with frequency above 0.001 were also detected in blood, suggesting blood repertoires may reflect the thyroid immune response. In validation, the model predicted ophthalmopathy progression with nearly 71% sensitivity and around 72% specificity; about a dozen predicted patients were CT-confirmed with GO in a median of around 6 months. In cross-validation, the 13-signature model distinguished ophthalmopathy from stable hyperthyroidism with approximately 88% sensitivity and almost 83% specificity, and in the test set the corresponding values were approximately 80% and 68%.

The junction shows trimming of 4 bases on V and 4 bases on J, and the gene matches do not reach 8 bases of it. The CDR3 goes from the cysteine to the phenylalanine over 15 residues. The sequence is cut down to CDR3 DNA, 45 bases in frame from base 1. CDR1 and CDR2 (SGHRS, YFSETQ) derive from the germline V gene. At least ten counts were recorded for this clonotype. Its antigen remains undetermined. No base quality values were provided; no much bigger clone lies one nucleotide off. This receptor was taken from an adult man with Graves' hyperthyroidism. The chain employs TRBV5-1 and TRBJ2-7; the junction holds 10 bases that match TRBD2. What was sequenced was peripheral blood or thyroid tissue (not recorded which). The DNA reads TGCGCCAGCAGCCCCTGGACTAGCGGAGATTACGAGCAGTACTTC. The encoded protein is CASSPWTSGDYEQYF.